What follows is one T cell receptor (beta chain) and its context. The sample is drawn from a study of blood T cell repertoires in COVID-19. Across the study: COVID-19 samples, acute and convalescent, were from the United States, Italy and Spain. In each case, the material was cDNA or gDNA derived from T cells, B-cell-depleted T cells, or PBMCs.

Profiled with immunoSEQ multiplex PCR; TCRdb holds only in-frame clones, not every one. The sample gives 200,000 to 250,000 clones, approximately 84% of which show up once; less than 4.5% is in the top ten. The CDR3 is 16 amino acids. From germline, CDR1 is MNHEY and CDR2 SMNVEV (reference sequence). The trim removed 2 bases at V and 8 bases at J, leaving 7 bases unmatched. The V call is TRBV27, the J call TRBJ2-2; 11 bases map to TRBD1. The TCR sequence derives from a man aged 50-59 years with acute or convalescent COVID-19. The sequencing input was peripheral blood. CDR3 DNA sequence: TGTGCCAGCAGTTTACTCCTCGGGACAGGGGGTGGGGAGCTGTTTTTT. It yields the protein CASSLLLGTGGGELFF.